Listed below are T cell receptor beta chains from one sample, sequenced in a study of regulatory T cells in long-lasting Graves disease. TCRdb reprocessed the multiplex PCR reads with MiXCR, giving one entry per CDR3 protein. The data show about 300,000 distinct CDR3 sequences, 22% seen once. This specimen consisted of peripheral blood mononuclear cells (PBMCs), obtained when the disease was refractory, from a patient treated with antithyroid drugs. The receptors here all came from a female donor with Graves disease. The conserved cysteine and the conserved F or W are not part of the CDR3 here.

j_call: TRBJ1-1; v_call: TRBV3-1; cdr3_aa: ASSQVSGAEAF
j_call: TRBJ1-5; v_call: TRBV27; cdr3_aa: AGSLSYSSDQPQH
j_call: TRBJ2-1; v_call: TRBV7-9; cdr3_aa: ASSLANRQQF
j_call: TRBJ2-7; v_call: TRBV28; cdr3_aa: ASSYSRDTLQY
j_call: TRBJ2-7; v_call: TRBV19; cdr3_aa: ASSEAGTSGSYEQY
j_call: TRBJ1-2; v_call: TRBV18; cdr3_aa: ASSPQTFGYT
j_call: TRBJ1-5; v_call: TRBV10-3; cdr3_aa: AIPRRNQPQH
j_call: TRBJ2-7; v_call: TRBV28; cdr3_aa: ASSSSGDWAYEQY
j_call: TRBJ2-2; v_call: TRBV5-4; cdr3_aa: ASKISSGSLRNTGELF
j_call: TRBJ2-2; v_call: TRBV29-1; cdr3_aa: SVSQQTNTGELF
j_call: TRBJ2-1; v_call: TRBV2; cdr3_aa: ASSEKGTGPNEQF
j_call: TRBJ2-4; v_call: TRBV19; cdr3_aa: ASSPPGVLAKNIQY
j_call: TRBJ1-1; v_call: TRBV20-1; cdr3_aa: SARRDTEAF
j_call: TRBJ2-2; v_call: TRBV10-3; cdr3_aa: AISASGSTNTGELF
j_call: TRBJ2-7; v_call: TRBV20-1; cdr3_aa: SARDITSGSYEQY
j_call: TRBJ2-5; v_call: TRBV18; cdr3_aa: ASSSPLTMQETQY
j_call: TRBJ2-7; v_call: TRBV6-5; cdr3_aa: ASSSLVSHEQY
j_call: TRBJ1-6; v_call: TRBV10-3; cdr3_aa: AIRTGTNSPLH
j_call: TRBJ2-7; v_call: TRBV27; cdr3_aa: ATGDRNSYEQY
j_call: TRBJ2-2; v_call: TRBV6-5; cdr3_aa: ASSSPQGGTGELF
j_call: TRBJ1-5; v_call: TRBV5-8; cdr3_aa: ASSLFRGNQPQH
j_call: TRBJ1-2; v_call: TRBV3-1; cdr3_aa: ASSPGRGYT
j_call: TRBJ2-3; v_call: TRBV20-1; cdr3_aa: SARGVDRRFTDTQY
j_call: TRBJ1-5; v_call: TRBV12-3/TRBV12-4; cdr3_aa: ASSPQGGGQPQH
j_call: TRBJ2-7; v_call: TRBV6-1; cdr3_aa: ASREESQQY
j_call: TRBJ2-2; v_call: TRBV5-1; cdr3_aa: ASSRGDAGELF
j_call: TRBJ1-2; v_call: TRBV28; cdr3_aa: ASTPSSNYGYT
j_call: TRBJ2-7; v_call: TRBV4-3; cdr3_aa: ASSQGVAAGGPAYEQY
j_call: TRBJ2-7; v_call: TRBV2; cdr3_aa: ASSEAPWDFSYEQY
j_call: TRBJ1-2; v_call: TRBV5-6; cdr3_aa: ASSFGGIGYT
j_call: TRBJ2-7; v_call: TRBV10-1; cdr3_aa: ASPAEQY
j_call: TRBJ1-6; v_call: TRBV12-3/TRBV12-4; cdr3_aa: ASTQGGVGSPLH
j_call: TRBJ2-5; v_call: TRBV9; cdr3_aa: ASSFRNLAQETQY
j_call: TRBJ2-1; v_call: TRBV3-1; cdr3_aa: ASSRPKGGLAGNRNNEQF
j_call: TRBJ2-5; v_call: TRBV29-1; cdr3_aa: SAGIGVGQETQY
j_call: TRBJ2-5; v_call: TRBV7-8; cdr3_aa: ASSPDEAKETQY
j_call: TRBJ2-7; v_call: TRBV10-3; cdr3_aa: APRGTGSYEQY
j_call: TRBJ2-3; v_call: TRBV20-1; cdr3_aa: SARGLAGALTDTQY
j_call: TRBJ1-2; v_call: TRBV28; cdr3_aa: ASSLTGSYT
j_call: TRBJ2-7; v_call: TRBV7-2; cdr3_aa: ASSLEGTGIHEQY
j_call: TRBJ2-7; v_call: TRBV28; cdr3_aa: ASSPPAGRVYEQY
j_call: TRBJ1-2; v_call: TRBV6-1; cdr3_aa: ASSARDLGYT
j_call: TRBJ2-7; v_call: TRBV20-1; cdr3_aa: SARDEYEQY
j_call: TRBJ2-7; v_call: TRBV19; cdr3_aa: ASSPRGGLPSDEQY
j_call: TRBJ1-5; v_call: TRBV19; cdr3_aa: ASSPALHGGSAQH
j_call: TRBJ2-5; v_call: TRBV7-2; cdr3_aa: ASSYGGGFQETQY
j_call: TRBJ1-1; v_call: TRBV19; cdr3_aa: ASTLDGGRAF
j_call: TRBJ2-7; v_call: TRBV12-3/TRBV12-4; cdr3_aa: ASSRGDRQRKAGSAYEQY
j_call: TRBJ2-7; v_call: TRBV5-1; cdr3_aa: ASSLVLAGAHYEQY
j_call: TRBJ2-2; v_call: TRBV4-3; cdr3_aa: ASSQDSPALSGSGTGELF
j_call: TRBJ2-2; v_call: TRBV9; cdr3_aa: ASSASGQLTGELF
j_call: TRBJ1-1; v_call: TRBV29-1; cdr3_aa: SHLGQGAVWTEAF
j_call: TRBJ2-7; v_call: TRBV20-1; cdr3_aa: SASRAADLPPYEQY
j_call: TRBJ2-7; v_call: TRBV7-2; cdr3_aa: ASSFGTVTYEQY